This T cell receptor beta chain was recovered during a study of low-dose radiotherapy and immunotherapy resistance in tumors. Time point in this sample: before trial treatment. This clonotype occurred many times. cDNA synthesis used a TRAV/TRBV-specific primer set for both chains. The PCR that amplified TCRs ran for around 20 cycles, relying on a constant-region primer and a V-primer adapter. TCRdb recomputed calls from the reads with MiXCR, one row per CDR3 protein. The profile covers 35,000 to 50,000 distinct CDR3 sequences, with around a third appearing a single time and roughly 4% taken by the ten largest. There are 12 residues in the CDR3. V lost 5 bases, J lost 5 bases, and 9 bases lay in between. Germline V gene data show CDR1 as MNHEY and CDR2 as SMNVEV (reference sequence).

The V call is TRBV27, the J call TRBJ2-5, with D possibly TRBD1 on 6 matching bases. The receptor was derived from a male donor with gallbladder cancer. The source was PBMCs, collected before treatment. The CDR3 bases are TGTGCCAGCAGTGGCAGGGGTGAGACCCAGTACTTC. It codes for CASSGRGETQYF.